This TCR beta chain was recovered during a study of shared clonotypes between healthy human individuals. On this clone: Its antigen is unidentified.

Healthy HIV-negative adults without recent acute infections or vaccinations served as donors. The germline V gene has CDR1 SGHDN and CDR2 FVKESK. CDR3 length: 21 residues. J lost 4 bases, V lost 2 bases, and 26 bases had no gene match. Samples underwent the assay at deep level. Original handling: From ImmunoSEQ came sequences covering only the junction and carrying no quality scores, so filtering differed. TCRdb's table, derived via immunoSEQ multiplex PCR, lists solely in-frame clones and lacks some. V and J calls and clone size are as listed in that table; D and trimming were resolved from the DNA. Of 450,000 to 500,000 clones detected, 70% to 80% appear once; the ten largest clones hold about 12%. Study-wide findings and caveats: Clonotype sharing levels among donors were expected to vary with sequencing depth.

The clonotype was recovered from a woman aged 35 to 49 in good health. Some clones in this sample may be carry-over from other donors' samples. This chain uses TRBV14 with TRBJ2-7, with 7 bases that match TRBD1. The sequencing sample was made of PBMCs. The CDR3 bases are TGTGCCAGCAGCCAAAGTTTTCCGGGACAGTCGTCTAAGGCCTCCCCTTACGAGCAGTACTTC. It is translated as CASSQSFPGQSSKASPYEQYF. Full variable domain (missing parts from reference TRBV14 and TRBJ2-7): EAGVTQFPSHSVIEKGQTVTLRCDPISGHDNLYWYRRVMGKEIKFLLHFVKESKQDESGMPNNRFLAERTGGTYSTLKVQPAELEDSGVYFCASSQSFPGQSSKASPYEQYFGPGTRLTVT.